The TCR beta chain described here comes from a study of CD8+ T cells in alopecia areata. Background on the study: Twice daily, treated patients received 5 to 10 mg of oral tofacitinib. Patients took tofacitinib for 6 to 18 months, followed by 6 drug-free months. Study-level points and caveats: Among the top 100, expanded CD8+ clones were significantly decreased by tofacitinib, as was scalp clonality.

The treatment here: oral pan-JAK inhibitor, 5-10 mg twice daily. RNA extraction and reverse transcription yielded cDNA as sequencing template. Assay used: immunoSEQ multiplex PCR; TCRdb lists only in-frame clones, some missing. Seen here are around 270,000 clones, 58% observed once, and the top ten hold less than 2%. The table lists this clone with a few counts. Its antigen is unknown. The trim removed 2 bases at V and 15 bases at J, leaving 7 bases unmatched. CDR3 length: 13 amino acids. Germline V gene data show CDR1 as SGHTA and CDR2 as FQGNSA. This chain connects TRBV7-2 to TRBJ2-1, with TRBD2 matching 10 bases. The receptor was isolated from a human donor with alopecia areata. This material consisted of CD4+ T cells sorted from blood, taken at week 24, from a patient treated with tofacitinib. DNA of the CDR3: TGTGCCAGCAGCTTACTCAGCGGGGGGGCGGTGTTCTTC. It translates to CASSLLSGGAVFF.